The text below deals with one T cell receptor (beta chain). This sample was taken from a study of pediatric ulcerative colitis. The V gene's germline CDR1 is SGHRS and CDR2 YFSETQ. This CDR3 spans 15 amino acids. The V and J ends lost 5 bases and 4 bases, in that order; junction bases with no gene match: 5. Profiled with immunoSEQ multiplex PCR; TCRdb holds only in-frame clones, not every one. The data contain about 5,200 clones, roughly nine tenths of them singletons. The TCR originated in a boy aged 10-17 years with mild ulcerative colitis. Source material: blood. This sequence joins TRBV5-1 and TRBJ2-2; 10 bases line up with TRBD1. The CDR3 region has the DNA TGCGCCAGCAGTAGGGACAGGGGAAGCACCGGGGAGCTGTTTTTT. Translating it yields CASSRDRGSTGELFF.